The text below deals with one T cell receptor beta chain. What it recognizes is unknown. This CDR3 has 17 amino acids. Trimming took 5 bases from V and 0 from J; bases not matched to a gene: 8. Germline V gene sequence: CDR1 LNHDA, CDR2 SQIVND (reference sequence). The sample belongs to a study of T cells in Graves' hyperthyroidism and ophthalmopathy. Study results and caveats: Before onset, ophthalmopathy was predicted by the model a median approximately 6.5 months earlier.

Amplification targeted TCR beta CDR3 regions from RNA transcripts. TCR CDR3 underwent first-round RT-PCR with the HTBI primer set. A single record per CDR3 protein comes from TCRdb applying MiXCR to the multiplex PCR reads. In the table there are a few hundred thousand distinct CDR3 sequences, 15% of which are singletons. The receptor was isolated from a woman aged 30 to 39 with Graves' hyperthyroidism. The material sequenced was blood. This chain links TRBV19 with TRBJ2-3; TRBD2 matches at 10 bases. The CDR3 loop is CASSAAGLARSTDTQYF. The CDR3 DNA reads TGTGCCAGTAGTGCAGCGGGACTAGCGAGAAGCACAGATACGCAGTATTTT.